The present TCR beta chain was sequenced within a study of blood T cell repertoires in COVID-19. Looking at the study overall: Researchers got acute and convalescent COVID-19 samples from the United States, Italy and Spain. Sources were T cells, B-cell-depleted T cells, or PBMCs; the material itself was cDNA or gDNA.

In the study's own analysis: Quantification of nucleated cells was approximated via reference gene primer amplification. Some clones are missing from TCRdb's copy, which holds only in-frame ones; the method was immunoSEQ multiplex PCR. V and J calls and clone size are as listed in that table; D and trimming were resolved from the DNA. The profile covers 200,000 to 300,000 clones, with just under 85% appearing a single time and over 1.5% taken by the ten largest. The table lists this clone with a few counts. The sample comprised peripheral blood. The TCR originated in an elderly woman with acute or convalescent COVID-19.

Written as DNA, the CDR3 is TGCGCCAGCAGAGAGAGCTCCTATAATTCACCCCTCCACTTT. Translation: CASRESSYNSPLHF. This chain links TRBV4-1 with TRBJ1-6; no definite D call. The V gene's germline CDR1 is MGHRA and CDR2 YSYEKL. Trimming cost V 6 bases and J 0 bases, with 6 bases left between them. This CDR3 spans 14 amino acids.